Presented here are 10 T cell receptor beta chains from one specimen sequenced in a study of pediatric ulcerative colitis. One to two pinch biopsies were taken from the rectum during colonoscopy. Sequencing was performed with immunoSEQ multiplex PCR; in TCRdb, only in-frame clones are kept and a portion is missing. This table holds tens of thousands of clones, about three quarters found once. Sequencing was done on a sample of gut tissue. The receptor set was obtained from a boy aged 5 to 17 with moderate ulcerative colitis.

The sample holds a few counts of this clone. The gene calls are TRBV9 and TRBJ2-7; 8 bases are a match to TRBD1. The CDR3 length is 14 residues. Unmatched junction bases numbered 4, after V lost 0 bases and J lost 5 bases. Germline loops: CDR1 SGDLS, CDR2 YYNGEE. Here the CDR3 DNA reads TGTGCCAGCAGCGTAGGACAGGGGTCGGACGAGCAGTACTTC. It translates to CASSVGQGSDEQYF.

This clone was seen a single time. The rearrangement joins TRBV6-6 to TRBJ2-5; 11 bases map to TRBD2. After removal of 4 bases from V and 5 bases from J, the junction contained 3 bases not matched to a gene. Germline-derived CDR1 and CDR2 are MNHNY and SVGAGI (reference sequence). The CDR3 length is 14 residues. CDR3 residues: CASSLAGGAETQYF. CDR3 coding DNA: TGTGCCAGCAGTTTAGCGGGGGGGGCGGAGACCCAGTACTTC.

The sample holds a few counts of this clone. The chain couples TRBV28 to TRBJ1-5, with D possibly being TRBD1 (5 bases). Germline V lookup: CDR1 MDHEN, CDR2 SYDVKM. The CDR3 runs 17 residues. V was pared by 0 bases and J by 6 bases, with 18 bases between. The CDR3 sequence: CASSLWGSGQGAQPQHF. Here the CDR3 DNA reads TGTGCCAGCAGTTTATGGGGGTCTGGGCAGGGAGCTCAGCCCCAGCATTTT. The full variable domain, rest sourced from reference TRBV28 and TRBJ1-5, is DVKVTQSSRYLVKRTGEKVFLECVQDMDHENMFWYRQDPGLGLRLIYFSYDVKMKEKGDIPEGYSVSREKKERFSLILESASTNQTSMYLCASSLWGSGQGAQPQHFGDGTRLSIL.

This rearrangement joins TRBV6-6 to TRBJ1-2; the D is unclear. CDR1 and CDR2 from the germline V gene are MNHNY and SVGAGI (reference sequence). V was shortened by 7 bases and J by 3 bases, with 12 bases between the two germline ends. The CDR3 consists of 13 residues. The CDR3: CASTSTRDYGYTF. DNA of the CDR3: TGTGCCAGCACCTCAACGAGGGACTATGGCTACACCTTC.

The rearrangement links TRBV30 to TRBJ1-1; no clear D. Trimming took 0 bases from V and 12 from J, leaving 14 bases between them. Germline V CDR1 and CDR2: GTSNPN, SVGIG (reference sequence). The CDR3 is 12 residues long. In DNA, the CDR3 is TGTGCCTGGAGTGTACGTCAGAGCGGGACTTTCTTT. It yields the protein CAWSVRQSGTFF.

This chain links TRBV5-1 with TRBJ2-3, with D tentatively TRBD1 (6 bases). V was pared by 3 bases and J by 3 bases, with 11 bases between. Germline-derived CDR1 and CDR2 are SGHRS and YFSETQ. The length of the CDR3 is 14 residues. The CDR3 coding sequence is TGCGCCAGCAGCTACCGACAGGTTACAGATACGCAGTATTTT. It yields the protein CASSYRQVTDTQYF. Based on the CDR3 plus reference TRBV5-1 and TRBJ2-3, the full variable domain is KAGVTQTPRYLIKTRGQQVTLSCSPISGHRSVSWYQQTPGQGLQFLFEYFSETQRNKGNFPGRFSGRQFSNSRSEMNVSTLELGDSALYLCASSYRQVTDTQYFGPGTRLTVL.

This clone turned up a few times. The chain joins TRBV5-1 to TRBJ2-1, with 8 bases lining up with TRBD1. In germline, CDR1 is SGHRS, CDR2 YFSETQ. CDR3 length: 16 amino acids. V lost 0 bases and J lost 4; bases outside the gene matches: 6. Written as DNA, the CDR3 is TGCGCCAGCAGCTTGGGTCCGGACAGGGAATACAATGAGCAGTTCTTC. Translated, it gives CASSLGPDREYNEQFF.

The chain combines TRBV12-5 with TRBJ2-7; D possibly corresponds to TRBD2 (6 bases). The length of the CDR3 is 14 residues. With 0 bases removed from V and 4 bases from J, the gap between germline ends came to 10 bases. The germline gives CDR1 LGHNT, CDR2 FRNRAP. The chain's CDR3 is CASGLVLGGYEQYF. CDR3 sequence (DNA): TGTGCTAGTGGTTTGGTTCTAGGAGGGTACGAGCAGTACTTC.

This clone was found a few times. The rearrangement links TRBV9 to TRBJ1-2; possible D gene TRBD1, 6 bases. The germline V and J ends were trimmed by 7 bases and 4 bases, with 20 bases remaining between them. The germline V gene encodes CDR1 SGDLS and CDR2 YYNGEE. This CDR3 is 15 amino acids long. CDR3 residues: CASGGSAGYGYGYTF. CDR3 coding DNA: TGTGCCAGCGGGGGCTCCGCAGGCTATGGCTATGGCTACACCTTC.

The genes are TRBV5-8 and TRBJ1-2; no reliable D call. CDR3 length equals 12 residues. Germline V gene sequence: CDR1 SGHTS, CDR2 YDEGEE. Trimming removed 2 bases from V and 5 bases from J, with 7 bases in between. The CDR3 nucleotides read TGTGCCAGCAGCTTACAGAATTATGGCTACACCTTC. Encoded protein: CASSLQNYGYTF.